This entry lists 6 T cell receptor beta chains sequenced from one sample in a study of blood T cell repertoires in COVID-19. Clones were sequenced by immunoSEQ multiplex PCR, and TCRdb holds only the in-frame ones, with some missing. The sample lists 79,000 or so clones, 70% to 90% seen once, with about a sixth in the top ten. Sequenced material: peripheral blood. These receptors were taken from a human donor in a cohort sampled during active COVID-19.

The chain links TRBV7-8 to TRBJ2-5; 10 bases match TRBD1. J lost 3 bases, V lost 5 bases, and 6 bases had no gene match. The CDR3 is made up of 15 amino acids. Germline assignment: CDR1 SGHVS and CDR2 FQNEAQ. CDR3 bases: TGTGCCAGCAGCAAGGGACAGGGGAGGGAAGAGACCCAGTACTTC. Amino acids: CASSKGQGREETQYF.

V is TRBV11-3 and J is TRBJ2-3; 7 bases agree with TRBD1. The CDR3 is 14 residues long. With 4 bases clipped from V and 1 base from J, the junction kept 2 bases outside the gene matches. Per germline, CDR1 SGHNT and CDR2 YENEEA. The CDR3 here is CASSSGTGTDTQYF. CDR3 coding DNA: TGTGCCAGCAGCTCCGGGACAGGCACAGATACGCAGTATTTT.

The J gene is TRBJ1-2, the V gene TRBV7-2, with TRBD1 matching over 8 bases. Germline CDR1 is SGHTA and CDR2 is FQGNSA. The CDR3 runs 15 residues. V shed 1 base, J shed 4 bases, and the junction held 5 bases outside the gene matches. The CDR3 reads CASSLGGQGPYGYTF. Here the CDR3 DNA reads TGTGCCAGCAGCTTAGGCGGACAGGGCCCCTATGGCTACACCTTC.

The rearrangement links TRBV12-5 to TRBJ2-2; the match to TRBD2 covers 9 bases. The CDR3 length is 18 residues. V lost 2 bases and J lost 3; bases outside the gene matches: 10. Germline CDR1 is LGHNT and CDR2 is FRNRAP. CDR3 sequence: CASGLRLAGLEYTGELFF. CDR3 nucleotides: TGTGCTAGTGGTTTGAGGCTAGCGGGGCTCGAATACACCGGGGAGCTGTTTTTT.

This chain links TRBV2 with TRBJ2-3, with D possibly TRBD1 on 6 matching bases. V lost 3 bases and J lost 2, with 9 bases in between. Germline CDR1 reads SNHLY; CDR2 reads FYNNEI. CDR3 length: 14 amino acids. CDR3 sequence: CASSENRDTDTQYF. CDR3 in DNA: TGTGCCAGCAGTGAGAACAGGGACACAGATACGCAGTATTTT.

The DNA for the CDR3 is TGCAGTGCTAGTCGCCGAGAGGGCGGGCGCCTGAATGAGCAGTTCTTC. Protein: CSASRREGGRLNEQFF. The V call is TRBV20-1, the J call TRBJ2-1; a possible D gene is TRBD2 (5 bases). The V and J ends lost 3 bases and 7 bases respectively, with 22 bases between them. CDR1 is DFQATT, CDR2 SNEGSKA, per germline (reference sequence). The CDR3 has 16 amino acids.